The entry below describes one TCR beta chain. What it binds is unknown. This sample includes further DNA sequences coding for the same CDR3. CD45RO-negative, CCR7-positively selected cells formed the naive CD8 fraction, excluding terminally differentiated effector memory CD45RA+ cells. As processed by the authors: Junction-only immunoSEQ sequences carried no quality scores, so filtering differed. Repertoires were generated with immunoSEQ multiplex PCR, while TCRdb's copy carries only in-frame clones and drops some. The DNA gave D and trimming, while V, J and clone size come from that table. The table has about 1.9 million clones, 93% seen once. This record comes from a study of shared clonotypes between healthy human individuals. Points from the study as a whole: Generation of non-shared clonotypes was less probable than generation of clonotypes shared by all four donors. Estimated richness values were generally larger in naive subsets than in memory subsets.

The sequenced sample consisted of naive CD8+ T cells from PBMCs. The TCR originated in a man aged 18 to 29 in good health. Some clones in this sample may be carry-over from other donors' samples.

CDR3 nucleotide sequence: TGTGCCAGCAGTTTCGGTCCGTCCTACGAGCAGTACTTC. Translating gives CASSFGPSYEQYF. The V gene is TRBV27, the J gene TRBJ2-7; no reliable D call. Germline-derived CDR1 and CDR2 are MNHEY and SMNVEV (reference sequence). V was trimmed by 3 bases and J by 1 base, leaving 7 bases between them. The CDR3 sequence is 13 residues long.